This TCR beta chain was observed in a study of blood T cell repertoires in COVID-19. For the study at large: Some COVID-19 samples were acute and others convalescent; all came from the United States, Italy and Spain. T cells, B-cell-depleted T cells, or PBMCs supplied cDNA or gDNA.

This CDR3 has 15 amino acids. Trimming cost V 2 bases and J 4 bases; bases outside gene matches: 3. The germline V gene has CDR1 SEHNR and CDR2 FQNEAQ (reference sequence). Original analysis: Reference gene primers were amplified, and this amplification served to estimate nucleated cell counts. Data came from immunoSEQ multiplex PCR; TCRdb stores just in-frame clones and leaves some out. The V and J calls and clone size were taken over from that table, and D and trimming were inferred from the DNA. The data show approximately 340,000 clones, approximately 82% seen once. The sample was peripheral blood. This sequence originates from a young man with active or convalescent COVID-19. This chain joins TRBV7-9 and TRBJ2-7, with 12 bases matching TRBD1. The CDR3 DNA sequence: TGTGCCAGCAGCTTACGGGACAGGGGGCGGTACGAGCAGTACTTC. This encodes CASSLRDRGRYEQYF. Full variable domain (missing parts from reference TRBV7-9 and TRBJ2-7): DTGVSQNPRHKITKRGQNVTFRCDPISEHNRLYWYRQTLGQGPEFLTYFQNEAQLEKSRLLSDRFSAERPKGSFSTLEIQRTEQGDSAMYLCASSLRDRGRYEQYFGPGTRLTVT.